The 5 T cell receptor beta chains presented below share a single source sample, sequenced in a study of blood T cell repertoires in COVID-19. Only in-frame clones appear in the TCRdb table, and some are missing; sequencing was by immunoSEQ multiplex PCR. The profile covers about 360,000 clones, with 88% appearing a single time and approximately 2.1% taken by the ten largest. The source material was PBMCs or T cells enriched from blood (not recorded which). Source of these receptors: a middle-aged woman with acute COVID-19.

The chain combines TRBV9 with TRBJ2-3; D is ambiguous. The CDR3 length is 15 residues. Trimming took 2 bases from V and 0 from J, leaving 10 bases between them. In germline, CDR1 is SGDLS, CDR2 YYNGEE. This chain's CDR3 is CASSVQQLSTDTQYF. As DNA, the CDR3 is TGTGCCAGCAGCGTGCAACAGCTTAGCACAGATACGCAGTATTTT.

This sequence joins TRBV10-2 and TRBJ2-7; 9 positions agree with TRBD2. CDR1 is WSHSY, CDR2 SAAADI, per germline. This CDR3 is built from 16 residues. V lost 5 bases to trimming and J lost 0 bases; unmatched junction nucleotides: 8. CDR3 coding DNA: TGCGCCAGCAGTCCCGGGTTAGCGGGGGCCTCCTACGAGCAGTACTTC. Its translation: CASSPGLAGASYEQYF.

The rearrangement joins TRBV19 to TRBJ2-5; TRBD2 matches at 13 bases. V lost 10 bases to trimming and J lost 4 bases; unmatched junction nucleotides: 6. Germline CDR1 reads LNHDA; CDR2 reads SQIVND (reference sequence). The CDR3 runs 14 residues. This CDR3 reads CATRTSGGRETQYF. The CDR3 DNA is TGTGCCACTCGGACTAGCGGGGGAAGAGAGACCCAGTACTTC.

The chain has TRBV25-1 and TRBJ1-6; D uncertain. V was pared by 4 bases and J by 3 bases, with 10 bases between. This CDR3 is 15 amino acids long. Per germline, CDR1 MGHDK and CDR2 SYGVNS. CDR3 amino acids: CASSGLADYNSPLHF. The CDR3 bases are TGTGCCAGCAGTGGCCTGGCAGACTATAATTCACCCCTCCACTTT.

The chain links TRBV4-1 to TRBJ1-6; 10 positions match TRBD1. The germline V gene encodes CDR1 MGHRA and CDR2 YSYEKL. CDR3 length: 16 residues. Trimming took 6 bases from V and 10 from J; bases not matched to a gene: 12. CDR3 in amino acids: CASRNDRGLIKSPLHF. The CDR3 nucleotides are TGCGCCAGCAGAAACGACAGGGGGCTCATAAAGTCACCCCTCCACTTT.